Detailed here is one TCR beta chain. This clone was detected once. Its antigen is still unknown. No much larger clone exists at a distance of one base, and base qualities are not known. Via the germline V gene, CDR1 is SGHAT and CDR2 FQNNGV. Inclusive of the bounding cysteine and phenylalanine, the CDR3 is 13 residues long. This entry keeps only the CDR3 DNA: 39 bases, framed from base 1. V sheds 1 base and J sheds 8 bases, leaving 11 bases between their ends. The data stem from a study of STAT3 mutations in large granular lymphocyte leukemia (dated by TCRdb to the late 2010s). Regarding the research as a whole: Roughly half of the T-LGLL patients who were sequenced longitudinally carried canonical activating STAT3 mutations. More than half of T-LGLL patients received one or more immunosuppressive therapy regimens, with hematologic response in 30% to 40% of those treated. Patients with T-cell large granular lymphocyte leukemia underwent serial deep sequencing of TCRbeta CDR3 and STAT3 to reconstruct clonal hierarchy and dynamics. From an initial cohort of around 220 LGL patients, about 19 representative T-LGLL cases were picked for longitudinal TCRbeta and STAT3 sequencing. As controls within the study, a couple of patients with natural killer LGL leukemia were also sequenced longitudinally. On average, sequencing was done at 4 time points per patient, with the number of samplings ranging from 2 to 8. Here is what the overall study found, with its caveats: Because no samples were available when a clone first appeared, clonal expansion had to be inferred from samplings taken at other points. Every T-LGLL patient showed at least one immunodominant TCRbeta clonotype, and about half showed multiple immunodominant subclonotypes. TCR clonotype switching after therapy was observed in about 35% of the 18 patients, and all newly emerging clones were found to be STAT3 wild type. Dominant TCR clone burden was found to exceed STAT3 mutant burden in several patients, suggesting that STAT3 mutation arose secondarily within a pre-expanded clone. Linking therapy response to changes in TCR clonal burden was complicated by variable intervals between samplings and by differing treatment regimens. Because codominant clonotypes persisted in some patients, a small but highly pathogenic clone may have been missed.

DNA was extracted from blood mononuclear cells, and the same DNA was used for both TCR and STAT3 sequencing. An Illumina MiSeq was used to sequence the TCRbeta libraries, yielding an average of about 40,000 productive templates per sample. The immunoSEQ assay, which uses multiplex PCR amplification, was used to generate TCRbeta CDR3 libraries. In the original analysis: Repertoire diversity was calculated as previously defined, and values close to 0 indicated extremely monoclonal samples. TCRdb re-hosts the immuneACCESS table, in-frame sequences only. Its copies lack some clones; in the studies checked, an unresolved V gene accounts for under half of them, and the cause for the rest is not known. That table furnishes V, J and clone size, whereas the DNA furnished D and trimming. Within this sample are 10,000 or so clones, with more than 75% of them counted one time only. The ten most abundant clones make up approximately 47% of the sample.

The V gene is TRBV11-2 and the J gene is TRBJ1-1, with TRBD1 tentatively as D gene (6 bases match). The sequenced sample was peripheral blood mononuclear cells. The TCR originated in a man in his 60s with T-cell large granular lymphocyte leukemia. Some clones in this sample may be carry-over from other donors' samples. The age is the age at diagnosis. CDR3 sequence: CASSLGQGREAFF. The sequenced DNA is TGTGCCAGCAGCTTAGGGCAGGGGAGAGAAGCTTTCTTT.